This T cell receptor beta chain was sequenced in a study of T cell repertoires in cytomegalovirus infection. At the level of the study: Public TCR beta signatures were indicative of both CMV infection and a matching HLA type.

Regarding the study as a whole: Summed frequency of shared TCR beta families picked out CMV carriers who also had the relevant HLA. The study found HLA-C-restricted CMV-specific TCR beta clonotypes dominating the ex vivo response.

In this sample, this clonotype turned up many times. Its antigen is unknown. The germline V gene encodes CDR1 SQVTM and CDR2 ANQGSEA. This CDR3 comprises 14 residues. J was trimmed by 4 bases and V by 7 bases; bases with no gene match: 9. MiXCR, applied by TCRdb to the reads, yields one record per CDR3 protein. The table shows about 310,000 distinct CDR3 sequences, with approximately 8.9% occurring only once. The receptor was derived from a human donor in good health (CMV status not recorded). Some clones in this sample may be carry-over from other donors' samples. This sequence joins TRBV29-1 and TRBJ2-2, with 7 bases identical to TRBD1. What was sequenced was PBMCs. The CDR3 loop reads CSAQSAGGTGELFF. For the CDR3, the DNA is TGCAGCGCCCAGTCCGCAGGGGGCACCGGGGAGCTGTTTTTT.